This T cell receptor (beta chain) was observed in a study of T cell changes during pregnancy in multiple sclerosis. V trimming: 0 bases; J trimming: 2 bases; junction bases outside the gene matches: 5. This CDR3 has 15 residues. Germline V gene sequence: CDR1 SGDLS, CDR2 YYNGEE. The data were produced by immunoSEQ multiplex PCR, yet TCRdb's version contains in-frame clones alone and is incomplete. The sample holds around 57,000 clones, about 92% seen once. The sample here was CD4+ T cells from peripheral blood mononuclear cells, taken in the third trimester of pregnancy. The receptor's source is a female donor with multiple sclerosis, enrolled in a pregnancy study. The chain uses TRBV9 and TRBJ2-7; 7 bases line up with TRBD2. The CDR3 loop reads CASSVEPTSTYEQYF. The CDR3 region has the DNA TGTGCCAGCAGCGTAGAACCGACTAGCACCTACGAGCAGTACTTC.